Listed below are T cell receptor beta chains from one sample, sequenced in a study of PD-1 blockade in mismatch repair-deficient tumors. This table comes from immunoSEQ multiplex PCR, and its TCRdb copy is limited to in-frame clones, with some not included. The data contain about 16,000 clones, approximately 84% of them singletons. Sequenced material: PBMCs, taken before pembrolizumab treatment. The receptors were sampled from an adult with mismatch repair-deficient cancer. The CDR3 runs from the conserved cysteine through the conserved F or W. D genes are given only for firm matches. Rows may omit the clone size; those that give it use once, few, many or a size class.

TRBJ2-7	-	-	TRBV6-1	TGTGCCAGCAGATTATACGAGCAGTACTTC	CASRLYEQYF
TRBJ2-5	few	TRBD1	TRBV18	TGTGCCAGCTCAGGGGACAGGGGAGAGACCCAGTACTTC	CASSGDRGETQYF
TRBJ2-3	-	-	TRBV6-4	TGTGCCAGCAGTGACCGGTCAACAGATACGCAGTATTTT	CASSDRSTDTQYF
TRBJ2-1	-	TRBD2	TRBV7-8	TGTGCCAGCAGCTGGACTAGCGGGACGTCGGATGAGCAGTTCTTC	CASSWTSGTSDEQFF
TRBJ2-7	-	TRBD2	TRBV2	TGTGCCAGCAGTGAACGTCTAGCGGGGGGCTACGAGCAGTACTTC	CASSERLAGGYEQYF
TRBJ1-2	-	-	TRBV6-1	TGTGCCAGCAGTGAAGTCGGAGGGGGCTATGGCTACACCTTC	CASSEVGGGYGYTF
TRBJ2-3	few	-	TRBV18	TGTGCCAGCTCACCAGGGGGAGTTAGAGATACGCAGTATTTT	CASSPGGVRDTQYF
TRBJ2-5	-	-	TRBV10-3	TGTGCCACAAGTCAGGGAGGCCAAGAGACCCAGTACTTC	CATSQGGQETQYF
TRBJ2-3	-	TRBD2	TRBV5-1	TGCGCCAGCAGCTTGCTAGCGGAAACAGATACGCAGTATTTT	CASSLLAETDTQYF
TRBJ2-7	-	TRBD2	TRBV28	TGTGCCAGCAGCCCCTCAGGCGGGAGCTCCTACGAGCAGTACTTC	CASSPSGGSSYEQYF
TRBJ1-2	-	-	TRBV27	TGTGCCAGCAGCCCCGGGACCCCCTATGGCTACACCTTC	CASSPGTPYGYTF
TRBJ2-3	-	-	TRBV29-1	TGCAGCGTTGCAGCGGAGCCAGATACGCAGTATTTT	CSVAAEPDTQYF
TRBJ1-1	-	-	TRBV4-1	TGCGCCAGCAGCCAAGATAAGTCGGACAGTAACACTGAAGCTTTCTTT	CASSQDKSDSNTEAFF
TRBJ2-1	-	TRBD2	TRBV30	TGTGCCTGGAGTCCGGGACTAGCGGGGGATGAGCAGTTCTTC	CAWSPGLAGDEQFF
TRBJ2-5	-	TRBD2	TRBV25-1	TGTGCCAGCAGTGAATATATTAAGGGGACTAGCGACCAAGAGACCCAGTACTTC	CASSEYIKGTSDQETQYF
TRBJ1-1	once	-	TRBV30	TGTGCCTGGAGTGAGGCTCGAGGATCTGAAGCTTTCTTT	CAWSEARGSEAFF
TRBJ2-3	-	-	TRBV5-4	TGTGCCAGCAGCTTGCCAGGGGCGAGCACAGATACGCAGTATTTT	CASSLPGASTDTQYF
TRBJ2-1	-	-	TRBV9	TGTGCCAGCAGCGTAGGTACGAGCTCCTACAATGAGCAGTTCTTC	CASSVGTSSYNEQFF
TRBJ1-2	-	-	TRBV15	TGTGCCACCAGCAGAGATGGGGCAGGTCCTAACTATGGCTACACCTTC	CATSRDGAGPNYGYTF
TRBJ2-5	-	-	TRBV2	TGTGCCAGCAGTGGGGAAATGGCAGGACTACAAGAGACCCAGTACTTC	CASSGEMAGLQETQYF
TRBJ1-5	once	-	TRBV30	TGTGCCTTCCAGGTGAAGAGCAATCAGCCCCAGCATTTT	CAFQVKSNQPQHF
TRBJ1-1	-	-	TRBV30	TGTGCCTGGAGTGGACAGGTTGAAGCTTTCTTT	CAWSGQVEAFF
TRBJ1-2	-	-	TRBV6-5	TGTGCCAGCAGTTACTCTTGGGGGGCGCAAGGCTACGCCTTC	CASSYSWGAQGYAF
TRBJ1-1	-	-	TRBV5-1	TGCGCCAGCAGCAAGACCGGGGGATGGGGTGCTTTCTTT	CASSKTGGWGAFF
TRBJ2-5	-	-	TRBV11-2	TGTGCCAGCAGCCAAGGGTCGACAGGTCAAGAGGCCCAGTACTTC	CASSQGSTGQEAQYF
TRBJ2-7	-	-	TRBV30	TGTGCCTGGAGTCTAACTAGGGAGCAGTACTTC	CAWSLTREQYF
TRBJ2-7	-	-	TRBV19	TGTGCCAGTAGTTTAGACGGAGTTAACTCCTACGAGCAGTACTTC	CASSLDGVNSYEQYF
TRBJ2-6	-	-	TRBV5-1	TGCGCCAGCAGCAGGGGAGACTCTGGGGCCAACGTCCTGACTTTC	CASSRGDSGANVLTF
TRBJ2-7	few	-	TRBV11-2	TGTGCCAGCAGCTTAGGTCAGCTCTACGAGCAGTACTTC	CASSLGQLYEQYF
TRBJ1-3	-	-	TRBV25-1	TGTGCCAGCAGTGGCACTCCGGGAAACACCATATATTTT	CASSGTPGNTIYF
TRBJ2-1	-	TRBD2	TRBV25-1	TGTGCCAGCAGTGGTCAAGCTAGCGGGGCCTACAATGAGCAGTTCTTC	CASSGQASGAYNEQFF
TRBJ2-1	once	-	TRBV27	TGTGCCAGCAGTTATTTAGGGAGGAATGAGCAGTTCTTC	CASSYLGRNEQFF
TRBJ2-6	few	-	TRBV6-4	TGTGCCAGCAGTAGCCGCTCTGGGGCCAACGTCCTGACTTTC	CASSSRSGANVLTF
TRBJ2-5	-	-	TRBV4-1	TGCGCCAGCAGCCAAGGGGACTCGAGTTTGGAGACCCAGTACTTC	CASSQGDSSLETQYF
TRBJ1-3	-	TRBD1	TRBV4-3	TGCGCCAGCAGCCCTGTGACGACAGGGGACGGAAACACCATATATTTT	CASSPVTTGDGNTIYF
TRBJ2-1	-	-	TRBV5-6	TGTGCCAGCAGCTTCCGACAGCTCAATGAGCAGTTCTTC	CASSFRQLNEQFF
TRBJ2-1	-	TRBD2	TRBV6-1	TGTGCCAGCCGCGCGAAGCGGGAGCCCTACAATGAGCAGTTCTTC	CASRAKREPYNEQFF
TRBJ2-2	-	-	TRBV30	TGTGCCTGGAGTGTAACCGGGGAGCTGTTTTTT	CAWSVTGELFF
TRBJ2-1	-	TRBD2	TRBV5-1	TGCGCCAGCGCGGTGTTAGCGGGCCAAGACTCCTACAATGAGCAGTTCTTC	CASAVLAGQDSYNEQFF
TRBJ2-7	-	-	TRBV28	TGTGCCAGCATAGGACCAGGGGTCGGTTTTCGGTACGAGCAGTACTTC	CASIGPGVGFRYEQYF
TRBJ2-5	-	-	TRBV4-3	TGCGCCAGCAGCCAGGCAGCGGACCAAGAGACCCAGTACTTC	CASSQAADQETQYF
TRBJ2-1	-	-	TRBV2	TGTGCCAGCAGTGAGACTAGCTACAATGAGCAGTTCTTC	CASSETSYNEQFF
TRBJ2-5	few	TRBD2	TRBV27	TGTGCCAGCAGTCCGACTAGCGAAGAGACCCAGTACTTC	CASSPTSEETQYF
TRBJ2-7	-	TRBD2	TRBV29-1	TGCAGCGTTGAAGGCTACCGGGGGGCTAGCGGGACCCACTACGAGCAGTACTTC	CSVEGYRGASGTHYEQYF
TRBJ2-1	-	-	TRBV11-2	TGTGCCAGCAGCTTACAGCAGACTTCGGGGGAAGGGAATGAGCAGTTCTTC	CASSLQQTSGEGNEQFF
TRBJ2-6	-	-	TRBV4-1	TGCGCCAGCAGCCGCCTCTCTGCTCCGACTTCCCTTCTCTCTGGGGCCAACGTCCTGACTTTC	CASSRLSAPTSLLSGANVLTF
TRBJ1-5	-	TRBD1	TRBV27	TGTGCCAGCAGGCCGACAGGGGGCTTTCAGCCCCAGCATTTT	CASRPTGGFQPQHF
TRBJ2-3	-	TRBD2	TRBV4-1	TGCGCCAGCAGCCAGTCTCTAGCGGCCCCACCAGGTACGCAGTATTTT	CASSQSLAAPPGTQYF
TRBJ2-1	few	TRBD2	TRBV5-4	TGTGCCAGCAGCTTGGGTGAGCTAGCGGGGGACAATGAGCAGTTCTTC	CASSLGELAGDNEQFF
TRBJ2-3	once	TRBD2	TRBV11-2	TGTGCCAGCAGTTTCCTAGCGGGAGGCAAGGCAGATACGCAGTATTTT	CASSFLAGGKADTQYF